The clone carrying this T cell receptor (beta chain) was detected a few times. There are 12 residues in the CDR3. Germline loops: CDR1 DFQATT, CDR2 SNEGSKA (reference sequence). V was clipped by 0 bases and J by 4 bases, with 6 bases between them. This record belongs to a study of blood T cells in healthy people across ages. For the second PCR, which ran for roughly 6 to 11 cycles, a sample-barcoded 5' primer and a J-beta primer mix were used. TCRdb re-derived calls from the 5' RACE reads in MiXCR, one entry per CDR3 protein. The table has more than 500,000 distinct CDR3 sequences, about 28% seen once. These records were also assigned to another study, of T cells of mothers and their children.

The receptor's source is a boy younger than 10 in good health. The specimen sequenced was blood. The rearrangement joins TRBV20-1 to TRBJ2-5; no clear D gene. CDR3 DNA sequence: TGCAGTGCTAGAGATGAATTAGAGACCCAGTACTTC. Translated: CSARDELETQYF.